Following are 14 T cell receptor beta chains from one sample sequenced in a study of early T cells in non-severe SARS-CoV-2 infection. TCRdb recomputed calls from the 5' RACE reads with MiXCR, one row per CDR3 protein. The sample has fewer than 65,000 distinct CDR3 sequences, 8.7% seen once. Sequencing was performed on whole blood, taken at baseline. The receptor source for this set is an adult who was a healthcare worker with PCR-confirmed SARS-CoV-2 infection or an uninfected control (not recorded which).

The sample holds a few counts of this clonotype. The chain recombines TRBV11-2 with TRBJ2-1; D perhaps matches TRBD1 (5 bases). There are 16 residues in the CDR3. Trimming took 1 base from V and 6 from J, leaving 16 bases between them. The germline V gene has CDR1 SGHAT and CDR2 FQNNGV. The CDR3 protein is CASSLGTAHQGNEQFF. Here the CDR3 DNA reads TGTGCCAGCAGCTTAGGGACGGCACACCAGGGCAATGAGCAGTTCTTC.

This clonotype was picked up a small number of times. Here the CDR3 reads CASYEPGNYGYTF. Here the CDR3 DNA reads TGTGCCAGCTACGAACCCGGGAACTATGGCTACACCTTC. The chain uses TRBV28 and TRBJ1-2; D not certain. There are 13 residues in the CDR3. The germline V gene encodes CDR1 MDHEN and CDR2 SYDVKM. The V gene lost 8 bases and the J gene lost 2 bases, with 12 bases spanning the gap.

The table lists this clonotype with many counts. The chain links TRBV19 to TRBJ1-1, with unresolved D. This CDR3 comprises 11 residues. With 9 bases removed from V and 0 bases from J, the gap between germline ends came to 5 bases. Germline V lookup: CDR1 LNHDA, CDR2 SQIVND (reference sequence). CDR3 in amino acids: CASSMNTEAFF. The CDR3 bases are TGTGCCAGCAGCATGAACACTGAAGCTTTCTTT.

In its sample, this clonotype was seen a few times. The CDR3 sequence is CASSYSYLPGGGADTQYF. CDR3 bases: TGTGCCAGCAGTTACTCCTACCTTCCCGGGGGCGGCGCAGATACGCAGTATTTT. J is TRBJ2-3 and V is TRBV6-6, with D possibly being TRBD1 or TRBD2 (6 bases each). V shed 0 bases and J shed 4 bases, with 20 bases lying between them. Germline loops: CDR1 MNHNY, CDR2 SVGAGI (reference sequence). This CDR3 spans 18 amino acids.

This clonotype came up many times. In DNA, the CDR3 is TGCAGCGTTATAGGGGGTAGAAAGAGGCGACAGGGACTCAATCAGCCCCAGCATTTT. Residues: CSVIGGRKRRQGLNQPQHF. The J gene is TRBJ1-5, the V gene TRBV29-1; 7 bases line up with TRBD1. This CDR3 contains 19 residues. V lost 5 bases and J lost 3; bases outside the gene matches: 22. Germline assignment: CDR1 SQVTM and CDR2 ANQGSEA.

This clonotype was recorded a few times. The gene calls are TRBV9 and TRBJ2-6, with D perhaps given as TRBD1 or TRBD2 (5 bases each). Germline V gene data show CDR1 as SGDLS and CDR2 as YYNGEE. V shed 3 bases and J shed 11 bases, with 9 bases lying between them. The CDR3 is made up of 12 amino acids. CDR3 sequence: CASSGGTYVLTF. The CDR3 region has the DNA TGTGCCAGCAGCGGAGGGACGTACGTCCTGACTTTC.

The J gene is TRBJ1-1, the V gene TRBV5-5; D ambiguous. Trimming took 2 bases from V and 11 from J, leaving 10 bases between them. Germline values: CDR1 SGHKS, CDR2 YYEKEE (reference sequence). The CDR3 spans 11 residues. The DNA for the CDR3 is TGTGCCAGCAGCTTTCGGACGGTCGCTTTCTTT. Translated, it gives CASSFRTVAFF. The variable domain in full, completed from reference TRBV5-5 and TRBJ1-1, reads DAGVTQSPTHLIKTRGQQVTLRCSPISGHKSVSWYQQVLGQGPQFIFQYYEKEERGRGNFPDRFSARQFPNYSSELNVNALLLGDSALYLCASSFRTVAFFGQGTRLTVV.

This clonotype occurred many times. This chain joins TRBV11-2 and TRBJ2-3; 8 positions agree with TRBD2. Trimming cost V 3 bases and J 5 bases; bases outside gene matches: 4. Germline assignment: CDR1 SGHAT and CDR2 FQNNGV. There are 14 residues in the CDR3. The CDR3 here is CASSFRGLVDTQYF. CDR3 nucleotide sequence: TGTGCCAGCAGCTTTAGGGGACTAGTAGATACGCAGTATTTT. Full variable domain (outside the CDR3, taken from reference TRBV11-2 and TRBJ2-3): EAGVAQSPRYKIIEKRQSVAFWCNPISGHATLYWYQQILGQGPKLLIQFQNNGVVDDSQLPKDRFSAERLKGVDSTLKIQPAKLEDSAVYLCASSFRGLVDTQYFGPGTRLTVL.

This chain links TRBV6-5 with TRBJ2-5, with TRBD2 matching 8 bases. CDR3 length equals 15 residues. With V trimmed by 6 bases and J by 2 bases, 8 bases remained unmatched. CDR1 is MNHEY and CDR2 is SVGAGI in the germline V gene. In DNA form, the CDR3 reads TGTGCCAGCAGGGCTAGCGGGTACTCTCAAGAGACCCAGTACTTC. This gives the protein CASRASGYSQETQYF.

This clonotype was counted ten times or more. The chain employs TRBV5-5 and TRBJ1-1; D not resolved. Germline CDR1 reads SGHKS; CDR2 reads YYEKEE (reference sequence). Trimming shortened V by 1 base and J by 1 base, and 8 bases separated the two germline ends. The CDR3 is 14 amino acids. CDR3 DNA: TGTGCCAGCAGCTTGCAGGTAACGAACACTGAAGCTTTCTTT. It translates to CASSLQVTNTEAFF. The full variable domain, with the rest looked up from reference TRBV5-5 and TRBJ1-1, is DAGVTQSPTHLIKTRGQQVTLRCSPISGHKSVSWYQQVLGQGPQFIFQYYEKEERGRGNFPDRFSARQFPNYSSELNVNALLLGDSALYLCASSLQVTNTEAFFGQGTRLTVV.

The V call is TRBV2, the J call TRBJ1-4; no firm D call. V was shortened by 6 bases and J by 3 bases, with 14 bases between the two germline ends. The CDR3 spans 15 residues. Germline lookup yields CDR1 SNHLY and CDR2 FYNNEI. For the CDR3, the DNA is TGTGCCAGCAGCTTTGGGAGCAGATCTAATGAAAAACTGTTTTTT. Its protein is CASSFGSRSNEKLFF.

A few counts support this clonotype. This sequence joins TRBV2 and TRBJ2-2; D possibly corresponds to TRBD2 (5 bases). V gave up 7 bases and J gave up 2 bases, with 14 bases separating them. CDR3 length equals 15 residues. CDR1 and CDR2 (germline): SNHLY, FYNNEI. As DNA, the CDR3 is TGTGCCAGCACCCGCACCCTAGCAAACACCGGGGAGCTGTTTTTT. Translating it yields CASTRTLANTGELFF.

The rearrangement joins TRBV18 to TRBJ2-6, with unresolved D. From germline, CDR1 is KGHSH and CDR2 LQKENI. V lost 4 bases, J lost 0 bases, and 10 bases lay in between. The CDR3 consists of 16 residues. The CDR3 loop is CASSLGYSSGANVLTF. As DNA, the CDR3 is TGTGCCAGCTCACTGGGATACAGCTCTGGGGCCAACGTCCTGACTTTC.

This clonotype was recorded at least ten times. The chain links TRBV29-1 to TRBJ1-2; the D is unclear. V was pared by 1 base and J by 2 bases, with 11 bases between. Germline CDR1 SQVTM, CDR2 ANQGSEA. CDR3 size: 14 residues. Here the CDR3 DNA reads TGCAGCGTTGAAGCTAAGGGAGGAAACTATGGCTACACCTTC. Its translation is CSVEAKGGNYGYTF.